The 27 T cell receptor beta chains below all came from one sample that was sequenced in a study of blood T cell repertoires in COVID-19. TCRdb keeps only in-frame clones here, not all; method: immunoSEQ multiplex PCR. The repertoire has fewer than 250,000 clones, about 86% of them found once; the top ten carry around 4%. The material sequenced was PBMCs or T cells enriched from blood (not recorded which). The receptors come from a woman in her thirties or forties with acute COVID-19.

The J gene is TRBJ2-7, the V gene TRBV2; no firm D call. Germline CDR1 reads SNHLY; CDR2 reads FYNNEI. The length of the CDR3 is 12 residues. V shed 6 bases and J shed 1 base, with 7 bases lying between them. The CDR3 sequence is CASSANSYEQYF. CDR3 sequence (DNA): TGTGCCAGCAGCGCTAATTCCTACGAGCAGTACTTC.

This chain links TRBV6-5 with TRBJ1-2; 7 bases fit TRBD1. The germline gives CDR1 MNHEY, CDR2 SVGAGI. The trim removed 6 bases at V and 4 bases at J, leaving 2 bases unmatched. The CDR3 covers 12 residues. CDR3 protein: CASRTGIYGYTF. The CDR3 coding sequence is TGTGCCAGCAGGACAGGGATCTATGGCTACACCTTC.

The rearrangement uses TRBV2 and TRBJ2-5, with 8 bases aligning to TRBD2. Germline V gives CDR1 SNHLY, CDR2 FYNNEI. The length of the CDR3 is 16 residues. J lost 4 bases, V lost 2 bases, and 9 bases had no gene match. The chain's CDR3 is CASSERLAGMGETQYF. Here the CDR3 DNA reads TGTGCCAGCAGTGAACGGCTAGCGGGCATGGGAGAGACCCAGTACTTC.

The chain joins TRBV3-1 (or the pseudogene TRBV3-2) to TRBJ2-2, with D uncertain. Germline CDR1 reads LGHDT; CDR2 reads YNNKEL (reference sequence). The CDR3 is 14 amino acids. V was clipped by 1 base and J by 1 base, with 4 bases between them. CDR3 loop: CASSQGGNTGELFF. CDR3 nucleotide sequence: TGTGCCAGCAGCCAAGGCGGGAACACCGGGGAGCTGTTTTTT.

This clone was detected once. The V and J genes are TRBV5-4 and TRBJ2-7; 11 positions match TRBD2. CDR1 SGHNT and CDR2 YYREEE come from the germline V gene (reference sequence). This CDR3 is built from 17 residues. The V segment lost 4 bases and the J segment 0 bases; nucleotides outside the gene matches: 9. This CDR3 is CASSGFGLAGSSYEQYF. CDR3 DNA: TGTGCCAGCAGCGGGTTTGGACTAGCGGGTAGCTCCTACGAGCAGTACTTC. Based on the CDR3 plus reference TRBV5-4 and TRBJ2-7, the full variable domain is ETGVTQSPTHLIKTRGQQVTLRCSSQSGHNTVSWYQQALGQGPQFIFQYYREEENGRGNFPPRFSGLQFPNYSSELNVNALELDDSALYLCASSGFGLAGSSYEQYFGPGTRLTVT.

V gene TRBV6-1 combines with J gene TRBJ1-2, with D unresolved. The germline V and J ends were trimmed by 1 base and 2 bases, with 11 bases remaining between them. The CDR3 covers 15 residues. The germline CDR1 and CDR2 sequences are MNHNS and SASEGT. This CDR3 is CASSEVRGLNYGYTF. In DNA, the CDR3 is TGTGCCAGCAGTGAAGTACGGGGTTTGAACTATGGCTACACCTTC.

The sample holds a few counts of this clone. The chain joins TRBV6-5 to TRBJ1-2; D remains ambiguous. V was shortened by 7 bases and J by 2 bases, with 17 bases between the two germline ends. Per germline, CDR1 MNHEY and CDR2 SVGAGI. The CDR3 runs 15 residues. The CDR3 region is CASIRHLNANYGYTF. Here the CDR3 DNA reads TGTGCCAGCATTAGACATCTCAACGCGAACTATGGCTACACCTTC.

The chain uses TRBV29-1 and TRBJ2-5; 7 bases are a match to TRBD2. Germline CDR1 is SQVTM and CDR2 is ANQGSEA. Trimming removed 8 bases from V and 5 bases from J; junction bases left unmatched: 8. The length of the CDR3 is 12 residues. The CDR3 loop reads CSHNGGWETQYF. The CDR3 region has the DNA TGCAGCCATAACGGGGGGTGGGAGACCCAGTACTTC.

The chain combines TRBV6-5 with TRBJ1-5; no reliable D call. The length of the CDR3 is 13 residues. V was clipped by 5 bases and J by 8 bases, with 13 bases between them. Germline CDR1 and CDR2: MNHEY and SVGAGI. DNA of the CDR3: TGTGCCAGCAGTCGGCGGATAGGTGAGCCCCAGCATTTT. Encoded protein: CASSRRIGEPQHF.

The chain recombines TRBV27 with TRBJ1-5; D might be TRBD1 (6 bases). Trimming shortened V by 2 bases and J by 7 bases, and 12 bases separated the two germline ends. The CDR3 covers 14 residues. The germline V gene has CDR1 MNHEY and CDR2 SMNVEV (reference sequence). The CDR3 loop is CASSLQGKGQPQHF. The CDR3 nucleotides are TGTGCCAGCAGTTTACAGGGGAAGGGCCAGCCCCAGCATTTT.

The rearrangement joins TRBV6-5 to TRBJ1-1; D is possibly TRBD1 (6 bases). Looked up from germline, CDR1 is MNHEY and CDR2 is SVGAGI. The CDR3 loop spans 14 amino acids. Deletions cut 3 bases from V and 3 bases from J, with 11 bases between. The CDR3 loop reads CASSYSTGYTEAFF. The DNA of the CDR3 is TGTGCCAGCAGTTATTCTACAGGGTACACTGAAGCTTTCTTT.

This clone was found a few times. J is TRBJ2-1 and V is TRBV5-1; 9 bases fit TRBD2. From germline, CDR1 is SGHRS and CDR2 YFSETQ. CDR3 length: 15 residues. The V segment lost 7 bases and the J segment 5 bases; nucleotides outside the gene matches: 10. The CDR3: CASSAGGRADNEQFF. The CDR3 DNA sequence: TGCGCCAGCTCGGCCGGCGGGAGGGCTGACAATGAGCAGTTCTTC.

The V and J genes are TRBV19 and TRBJ1-5; D call uncertain. Germline V CDR1 and CDR2: LNHDA, SQIVND (reference sequence). With 7 bases removed from V and 6 bases from J, the gap between germline ends came to 22 bases. The CDR3 consists of 16 residues. The CDR3 nucleotides are TGTGCCAGTACCCGAGGTGGCACGGCCGGCCTTCAGCCCCAGCATTTT. It translates to CASTRGGTAGLQPQHF.

The rearrangement links TRBV4-1 to TRBJ1-2; TRBD1 agrees at 8 bases. Germline V gives CDR1 MGHRA, CDR2 YSYEKL. The CDR3 runs 15 residues. With V trimmed by 4 bases and J by 2 bases, 6 bases remained unmatched. In nucleotides, the CDR3 is TGCGCCAGCAGCCGTTCAGGGGGCGAAAACTATGGCTACACCTTC. Its protein is CASSRSGGENYGYTF.

The rearrangement links TRBV15 to TRBJ2-1; a possible D gene is TRBD1 (5 bases). The germline gives CDR1 LNHNV, CDR2 YYDKDF (reference sequence). Trimming shortened V by 5 bases and J by 4 bases, and 9 bases separated the two germline ends. The CDR3 sequence is 13 residues long. The CDR3 region is CATSPRQYNEQFF. The CDR3 nucleotides read TGTGCCACCAGCCCAAGACAGTACAATGAGCAGTTCTTC.

This clone was detected only once. The chain joins TRBV11-2 to TRBJ1-2; D remains unclear. V lost 7 bases and J 8 bases, leaving 17 bases between the germline ends. CDR1 and CDR2 from the germline V gene are SGHAT and FQNNGV. CDR3 size: 13 residues. The CDR3 sequence: CASTIDRGGGYTF. The DNA of the CDR3 is TGTGCCAGCACCATTGACCGGGGAGGCGGCTACACCTTC.

V gene TRBV29-1 combines with J gene TRBJ1-3, with TRBD1 as a possible D gene (6 bases). CDR3 length: 16 residues. Trimming pared 5 bases from V and 0 bases from J, leaving 17 bases between. Looked up from germline, CDR1 is SQVTM and CDR2 is ANQGSEA. For the CDR3, the DNA is TGCAGCGTTAGGGGGATGGCGGATACCTCTGGAAACACCATATATTTT. Encoded protein: CSVRGMADTSGNTIYF.

The rearrangement joins TRBV7-2 to TRBJ1-2, with a possible D match to TRBD1 (6 bases). The germline V and J ends were trimmed by 3 bases and 5 bases, with 13 bases remaining between them. The CDR3 sequence is 14 residues long. From germline, CDR1 is SGHTA and CDR2 FQGNSA. The CDR3 DNA is TGTGCCAGCAGCTTTGAGGGACAAGTATATGGCTACACCTTC. Translating it yields CASSFEGQVYGYTF.

The chain combines TRBV28 with TRBJ1-3; D is unclear. Trimming removed 3 bases at V and 0 bases at J, with 9 bases between. Germline CDR1 is MDHEN and CDR2 is SYDVKM. The CDR3 runs to 15 residues. CDR3 sequence (DNA): TGTGCCAGCAGTTTGACGCGGCCCTCTGGAAACACCATATATTTT. This codes for CASSLTRPSGNTIYF.

Turning to this clone: One end of the junction fails to match germline, which may point to a read error. The rearrangement joins TRBV19 to TRBJ2-2, with no clear D. Germline CDR1 is LNHDA and CDR2 is SQIVND (reference sequence). The CDR3 runs 13 residues. This chain's CDR3 is CASSRLGTGELFF. DNA of the CDR3: TGCGCCAGTAGTCGGCTAGGCACCGGGGAGCTGTTTTTT.

This clone has a single count. V gene TRBV28 combines with J gene TRBJ1-5; 9 nucleotides line up with TRBD1. Unmatched junction bases numbered 5, after V lost 6 bases and J lost 5 bases. Germline CDR1 is MDHEN and CDR2 is SYDVKM. CDR3 length: 14 amino acids. CDR3 DNA sequence: TGTGCCAGCAGCCTGAGACAGGGGGATCAGCCCCAGCATTTT. Translated, it gives CASSLRQGDQPQHF. The full variable domain, rest sourced from reference TRBV28 and TRBJ1-5, is DVKVTQSSRYLVKRTGEKVFLECVQDMDHENMFWYRQDPGLGLRLIYFSYDVKMKEKGDIPEGYSVSREKKERFSLILESASTNQTSMYLCASSLRQGDQPQHFGDGTRLSIL.

V usage is TRBV27 and J usage is TRBJ1-1, with 7 bases fitting TRBD1. The CDR3 has 14 residues. The J segment lost 5 bases and the V segment lost 0 bases, leaving 3 bases of the junction unmatched. Germline V gives CDR1 MNHEY, CDR2 SMNVEV (reference sequence). CDR3 bases: TGTGCCAGCAGTTTATCGACAGGGTGGACTGAAGCTTTCTTT. This encodes CASSLSTGWTEAFF.

The rearrangement joins TRBV12-3 or TRBV12-4 to TRBJ1-1; 9 nucleotides align to TRBD1. The length of the CDR3 is 12 residues. V was clipped by 8 bases and J by 10 bases; unmatched bases: 8. The CDR3 region has the DNA TGTGCCAGCGCGGGACAGGGAAGTAGAGCTTTCTTT. This encodes CASAGQGSRAFF.

In its sample, this clone was seen once. CDR3 residues: CASSFGGGRNTEAFF. The CDR3 bases are TGTGCCAGCAGTTTTGGGGGGGGGCGGAACACTGAAGCTTTCTTT. This chain links TRBV28 with TRBJ1-1; D may be TRBD1 (6 bases). The germline V and J ends were trimmed by 3 bases and 1 base, with 12 bases remaining between them. Germline V gene data show CDR1 as MDHEN and CDR2 as SYDVKM. This CDR3 is 15 amino acids long. Full variable domain (outside the CDR3, taken from reference TRBV28 and TRBJ1-1): DVKVTQSSRYLVKRTGEKVFLECVQDMDHENMFWYRQDPGLGLRLIYFSYDVKMKEKGDIPEGYSVSREKKERFSLILESASTNQTSMYLCASSFGGGRNTEAFFGQGTRLTVV.

This clone showed up just a few times. The gene calls are TRBV10-2 and TRBJ1-5; D unclear. Trimming left V 7 bases short and J 2 bases short, with 12 bases between. Germline loops: CDR1 WSHSY, CDR2 SAAADI. There are 14 residues in the CDR3. CDR3 in DNA: TGCGCCAGCACCGGCCCAGCGGGCAATCAGCCCCAGCATTTT. Translated, it gives CASTGPAGNQPQHF.

This clone occurred once. The chain uses TRBV3-1 (or the pseudogene TRBV3-2) and TRBJ2-2; TRBD1 agrees at 8 bases. J gave up 2 bases and V 3 bases, and 5 bases lay outside the gene matches. CDR1 and CDR2 (germline): LGHDT, YNNKEL (reference sequence). The CDR3 is 16 amino acids. Written as DNA, the CDR3 is TGTGCCAGCAGCCAGGACAGGGTTGTCAACACCGGGGAGCTGTTTTTT. Its translation is CASSQDRVVNTGELFF.

The V call is TRBV19, the J call TRBJ2-5; TRBD2 might be the D (5 bases). V was clipped by 5 bases and J by 4 bases, with 17 bases between them. CDR1 and CDR2 from the germline V gene are LNHDA and SQIVND (reference sequence). The CDR3 runs 15 residues. CDR3 bases: TGTGCCAGTAGTGGGTCACTGGGGAGCGGAGAGACCCAGTACTTC. Translating gives CASSGSLGSGETQYF.